The rows below give T cell receptor beta chains drawn from one sample of a study of blood T cell repertoires in COVID-19. Sequenced by immunoSEQ multiplex PCR; TCRdb stores in-frame clones only, minus some. The sample holds over 70,000 clones, about 91% seen once. The sequenced sample consisted of peripheral blood. These receptors were taken from a woman of 80 years or more with acute or convalescent COVID-19. The CDR3 runs from the conserved cysteine through the conserved F or W. D genes are given only for firm matches. Rows may omit the clone size; those that give it use once, few, many or a size class.

j_call v_call d_call clone_size cdr3_aa cdr3_nt
TRBJ2-1 TRBV13 . . CASSLVGGSYNEQFF TGTGCCAGCAGCTTAGTCGGGGGCTCCTACAATGAGCAGTTCTTC
TRBJ2-5 TRBV4-1 TRBD2 . CASSHHLTGTSEETQYF TGCGCCAGCAGCCACCACCTGACCGGGACTAGCGAGGAGACCCAGTACTTC
TRBJ1-2 TRBV12-3/TRBV12-4 . . CASSFLISGGYTF TGTGCCAGCAGTTTCTTAATCTCGGGAGGCTACACCTTC
TRBJ1-2 TRBV27 . . CASSFRARDYGYTF TGTGCCAGCAGTTTCCGTGCCAGGGACTATGGCTACACCTTC
TRBJ2-7 TRBV4-1 . . CASSQIPRTYEQYF TGCGCCAGCAGCCAAATCCCCAGGACCTACGAGCAGTACTTC
TRBJ2-5 TRBV19 TRBD1 . CASSIDLTGGGETQYF TGTGCCAGTAGTATCGACCTAACAGGGGGCGGAGAGACCCAGTACTTC
TRBJ1-1 TRBV20-1 TRBD1 . CSASYVAGGFGEAFF TGCAGTGCTAGTTATGTGGCAGGGGGCTTTGGTGAAGCTTTCTTT
TRBJ2-1 TRBV12-3/TRBV12-4 . . CASSARGRYEQFF TGTGCCAGCAGTGCCAGGGGGAGGTATGAGCAGTTCTTC
TRBJ2-1 TRBV7-2 TRBD1 . CASSSRQGGANEQFF TGTGCCAGCAGCTCCAGACAGGGTGGGGCCAATGAGCAGTTCTTC
TRBJ1-3 TRBV3-1/TRBV3-2 . . CASSQGPSGNTIYF TGTGCCAGCAGCCAGGGGCCCTCTGGAAACACCATATATTTT
TRBJ2-1 TRBV27 TRBD1 . CASSRGQGRNEQFF TGTGCCAGCAGTCGGGGACAGGGGCGGAATGAGCAGTTCTTC
TRBJ2-6 TRBV9 . . CASSGTDGANVLTF TGTGCCAGCAGCGGGACAGACGGGGCCAACGTCCTGACTTTC
TRBJ1-1 TRBV9 TRBD1 . CASSLGTGGGNTEAFF TGTGCCAGCAGCTTAGGGACAGGGGGTGGAAACACTGAAGCTTTCTTT
TRBJ1-2 TRBV18 . . CASSAQGNYGYTF TGTGCCAGCTCAGCTCAGGGAAACTATGGCTACACCTTC
TRBJ1-5 TRBV19 TRBD1 . CASSGTGGNQPQHF TGTGCCAGTTCTGGGACAGGGGGGAATCAGCCCCAGCATTTT
TRBJ2-3 TRBV11-1 . . CASSAGLAGTDTQYF TGTGCCAGCAGTGCCGGACTCGCGGGTACAGATACGCAGTATTTT
TRBJ2-7 TRBV4-2 . once CASSQSSLDYEQYF TGTGCCAGCAGCCAATCCTCACTAGACTACGAGCAGTACTTC
TRBJ1-2 TRBV20-1 . once CSPGGGSGYTF TGCAGCCCGGGGGGCGGGAGTGGCTACACCTTC
TRBJ2-5 TRBV7-9 . . CASSPVRSHRAQETQYF TGTGCCAGCAGCCCGGTGAGGTCGCACAGGGCACAAGAGACCCAGTACTTC
TRBJ1-1 TRBV27 . . CASSPSGGNTEAFF TGTGCCAGCAGCCCGTCGGGGGGCAACACTGAAGCTTTCTTT
TRBJ2-7 TRBV7-2 . once CASSQDWSSYEQYF TGTGCCAGCAGCCAAGACTGGAGCTCCTACGAGCAGTACTTC
TRBJ2-7 TRBV6-5 TRBD1 . CASSRGQPPYEQYF TGTGCCAGCAGCAGGGGACAGCCACCCTACGAGCAGTACTTC
TRBJ2-2 TRBV5-1 . . CASTHRVDTGELFF TGCGCCAGCACTCACAGGGTTGACACCGGGGAGCTGTTTTTT
TRBJ1-4 TRBV18 . . CASSPGRGNSEKLFF TGTGCCAGCTCACCGGGAAGGGGCAATAGTGAAAAACTGTTTTTT
TRBJ1-2 TRBV5-4 TRBD1 . CASRIGGQFNYGYTF TGTGCCAGCCGTATAGGGGGCCAGTTTAACTATGGCTACACCTTC
TRBJ2-7 TRBV7-9 TRBD2 . CASSFSGRTYF TGTGCCAGCAGCTTTAGCGGGAGGACCTACTTC
TRBJ2-7 TRBV9 . . CASSVGLGGDYEQYF TGTGCCAGCAGCGTAGGGTTAGGGGGGGACTACGAGCAGTACTTC
TRBJ2-3 TRBV4-2 . . CASSRPTSDTQYF TGTGCCAGCAGCCGCCCAACTTCAGATACGCAGTATTTT
TRBJ2-4 TRBV19 TRBD2 . CASIGGSDIQYF TGTGCCAGTATAGGCGGGAGTGACATTCAGTACTTC
TRBJ1-1 TRBV19 TRBD1 . CASRGQVDTEAFF TGTGCCAGTAGGGGACAGGTGGACACTGAAGCTTTCTTT
TRBJ1-1 TRBV5-1 . . CASTLDPGGNTEAFF TGCGCCAGCACCCTTGATCCGGGGGGGAACACTGAAGCTTTCTTT
TRBJ1-4 TRBV6-5 . . CASIREATNEKLFF TGTGCCAGCATTAGAGAAGCAACTAATGAAAAACTGTTTTTT
TRBJ1-1 TRBV7-9 . . CASSLLVSGAFF TGTGCCAGCAGCTTGTTGGTATCGGGGGCTTTCTTT
TRBJ2-3 TRBV5-1 . once CASSAQGVTDTQYF TGCGCCAGCAGCGCACAGGGAGTCACAGATACGCAGTATTTT
TRBJ1-2 TRBV19 TRBD1 . CASSPDRGWGYTF TGTGCCAGTAGTCCAGACAGGGGCTGGGGCTACACCTTC
TRBJ1-2 TRBV5-4 . . CASSLGQGQVYGYTF TGTGCCAGCAGCCTCGGGCAGGGGCAGGTCTATGGCTACACCTTC
TRBJ2-7 TRBV10-3 TRBD1 . CAISGTGGYEQYF TGTGCCATCAGTGGGACAGGGGGGTACGAGCAGTACTTC
TRBJ2-2 TRBV7-9 TRBD2 . CASSWGLAFYGTGELFF TGTGCCAGCAGCTGGGGACTAGCCTTTTACGGCACCGGGGAGCTGTTTTTT
TRBJ1-3 TRBV19 . . CASSSRGLPGNTIYF TGTGCCAGTAGTAGCCGGGGTCTACCTGGAAACACCATATATTTT
TRBJ2-1 TRBV7-3 . few CASSVDSYNEQFF TGTGCCAGCAGCGTAGACAGCTACAATGAGCAGTTCTTC